These T cell receptor beta chains were read from a single sample in a study of siplizumab effects on memory and regulatory T cells. Data came from immunoSEQ multiplex PCR; TCRdb stores just in-frame clones and leaves some out. The sample shows about 82,000 clones, 87% of them seen only once. Sample: Tregs sorted from blood. The receptors derive from a human donor in good health. Both conserved end residues are part of each CDR3. The D gene is left open where the match is weak. Where a row states a size, it is once, few, many or the class of an expanded clone; other rows omit it.

>NA|NA|TRBV7-9|TRBJ1-2
CASSLMIKYGYTF
TGTGCCAGCAGCTTAATGATAAAATATGGCTACACCTTC
>NA|TRBD1|TRBV5-1|TRBJ2-3
CASGIQTGTTDTQYF
TGCGCCAGCGGAATACAGACAGGGACCACAGATACGCAGTATTTT
>NA|NA|TRBV6-1|TRBJ2-4
CASSDSPLLAKNIQYF
TGTGCCAGCAGTGACAGTCCCCTACTAGCCAAAAACATTCAGTACTTC
>once|NA|TRBV6-5|TRBJ2-2
CASSYYTNTGELFF
TGTGCCAGCAGTTACTATACTAACACCGGGGAGCTGTTTTTT
>NA|TRBD1|TRBV19|TRBJ1-5
CASSYRGLDSNQPQHF
TGTGCCAGTAGTTACAGGGGGCTCGATAGCAATCAGCCCCAGCATTTT
>few|NA|TRBV2|TRBJ2-7
CASSERGSHEQYF
TGTGCCAGCAGTGAACGGGGTTCCCACGAGCAGTACTTC
>NA|NA|TRBV5-1|TRBJ2-2
CASSLVLGAGELFF
TGCGCCAGCAGCTTGGTCTTGGGGGCCGGGGAGCTGTTTTTT
>NA|NA|TRBV4-1|TRBJ1-4
CASTRMAGSGKLFF
TGCGCCAGCACCCGGATGGCAGGGAGCGGAAAACTGTTTTTT
>few|NA|TRBV28|TRBJ1-4
CASKGATNEKLFF
TGTGCCAGCAAAGGCGCAACTAATGAAAAACTGTTTTTT
>NA|NA|TRBV7-9|TRBJ1-4
CASSLGAAATNEKLFF
TGTGCCAGCAGCTTAGGGGCAGCCGCAACTAATGAAAAACTGTTTTTT
>NA|NA|TRBV7-6|TRBJ2-5
CASSHKRLLGEEETQYF
TGTGCCAGCAGCCATAAAAGACTCCTTGGGGAAGAGGAGACCCAGTACTTC
>NA|NA|TRBV10-1|TRBJ2-7
CASTLRDNGTYEQYF
TGCGCCAGCACCCTCCGGGACAACGGGACCTACGAGCAGTACTTC
>NA|NA|TRBV7-9|TRBJ1-1
CASSLEPMNTEAFF
TGTGCCAGCAGCTTGGAGCCCATGAACACTGAAGCTTTCTTT
>NA|TRBD2|TRBV11-3|TRBJ2-1
CASSLGTSGSSYNEQFF
TGTGCCAGCAGCTTAGGGACTAGCGGGAGCTCCTACAATGAGCAGTTCTTC
>NA|NA|TRBV6-1|TRBJ1-1
CASAFGQLNTEAFF
TGTGCCAGTGCCTTTGGGCAGCTGAACACTGAAGCTTTCTTT
>NA|TRBD1|TRBV7-9|TRBJ2-5
CASSPVAGTGVAAQYF
TGTGCCAGCAGCCCCGTGGCCGGGACAGGGGTGGCGGCCCAGTACTTC